These T cell receptor beta chains were read from a single sample in a study of cytomegalovirus exposure and HLA in healthy donors. Here immunoSEQ multiplex PCR was the method, and the copy in TCRdb shows in-frame clones only, minus some. In the table there are approximately 170,000 clones, about 65% of which are singletons. The sequencing sample was made of PBMCs. These receptors were collected from a girl aged 5-17 years in good health and CMV-seronegative. CDR3s leave out the opening cysteine and the closing phenylalanine or tryptophan. Fields, in order: J gene, V gene, CDR3 protein.

j_call: TRBJ1-2; v_call: TRBV27; cdr3_aa: ASSLSGNYGYT
j_call: TRBJ1-1; v_call: TRBV29-1; cdr3_aa: SVFSSSTEAF
j_call: TRBJ2-2; v_call: TRBV7-6; cdr3_aa: ASSLGTGTGELF
j_call: TRBJ2-7; v_call: TRBV4-1; cdr3_aa: ASSQGGGSNREQY
j_call: TRBJ1-5; v_call: TRBV18; cdr3_aa: ASSPDRGYQPQH
j_call: TRBJ2-7; v_call: TRBV11-2; cdr3_aa: ASSLMRGPGYEQY
j_call: TRBJ1-1; v_call: TRBV11-2; cdr3_aa: ASSLISNTEAF
j_call: TRBJ2-3; v_call: TRBV6-1; cdr3_aa: ASSVLTYPQY
j_call: TRBJ2-2; v_call: TRBV19; cdr3_aa: ASRPAQANTGELF
j_call: TRBJ2-6; v_call: TRBV6-5; cdr3_aa: ASSSPRGANVLT
j_call: TRBJ2-5; v_call: TRBV5-1; cdr3_aa: ASSTGLAGAQETQY
j_call: TRBJ1-4; v_call: TRBV5-1; cdr3_aa: ASSFPDEKLF
j_call: TRBJ1-1; v_call: TRBV19; cdr3_aa: ASRGAWSEFMNTEAF
j_call: TRBJ1-2; v_call: TRBV6-1; cdr3_aa: ASIPRGADGYT
j_call: TRBJ1-1; v_call: TRBV5-1; cdr3_aa: ASSLDKVEAF
j_call: TRBJ1-1; v_call: TRBV19; cdr3_aa: ASRKTGVYTEAF
j_call: TRBJ1-1; v_call: TRBV5-1; cdr3_aa: ASSLTWTGSEGTEAF
j_call: TRBJ1-6; v_call: TRBV6-1; cdr3_aa: ASSVQESNLLH
j_call: TRBJ1-5; v_call: TRBV9; cdr3_aa: ASSVGRGDNQPQH
j_call: TRBJ1-3; v_call: TRBV7-2; cdr3_aa: ASSSYGNTIY
j_call: TRBJ2-4; v_call: TRBV2; cdr3_aa: ASSGKEPKNIQY
j_call: TRBJ2-3; v_call: TRBV14; cdr3_aa: ASRRGGSPTDTQY
j_call: TRBJ1-1; v_call: TRBV6-5; cdr3_aa: ASSRFRDRVTEAF
j_call: TRBJ1-2; v_call: TRBV7-8; cdr3_aa: ASSSRTGLDYGYT
j_call: TRBJ1-6; v_call: TRBV6-6; cdr3_aa: ASSTNSFYNSPLH
j_call: TRBJ1-3; v_call: TRBV5-1; cdr3_aa: ASSLGQGLRSGNTIY
j_call: TRBJ2-5; v_call: TRBV15; cdr3_aa: ATSRGAGGRETQY
j_call: TRBJ2-7; v_call: TRBV9; cdr3_aa: ASSVDRKTDEQY
j_call: TRBJ2-7; v_call: TRBV6-6; cdr3_aa: ASSYSRGDEQY
j_call: TRBJ1-4; v_call: TRBV19; cdr3_aa: ASNSRGRSEKLF
j_call: TRBJ1-2; v_call: TRBV5-4; cdr3_aa: ASSLNPTGNYGYT
j_call: TRBJ1-4; v_call: TRBV5-1; cdr3_aa: ASSSGDRGTATNEKLF
j_call: TRBJ1-5; v_call: TRBV14; cdr3_aa: ASRLRDRGRTSQPQH
j_call: TRBJ1-4; v_call: TRBV5-1; cdr3_aa: ASSLRREEKLF